These T cell receptor beta chains were read from a single sample in a study of shared clonotypes between healthy human individuals. TCRdb's table, derived via immunoSEQ multiplex PCR, lists solely in-frame clones and lacks some. This repertoire shows roughly 570,000 clones, roughly 98% found once; its top ten account for 0.3% to 0.35%. Sequenced: naive CD8+ T cells sorted from blood. The receptors derive from a man under 40 in good health. Each CDR3 is given with its conserved first and last residue. D genes are given only for firm matches. Expanded clones are given a class, and other clones once, few, many or no size at all.

J: TRBJ1-1
V: TRBV6-4
D: TRBD1
size: -
CDR3: CASSDLAPDRGLTPHPF
DNA: TGTGCCAGCAGTGACTTAGCCCCGGACAGGGGGCTCACCCCACACCCTTTT

J: TRBJ2-5
V: TRBV29-1
D: -
size: -
CDR3: CSVEPVGVQETQYF
DNA: TGCAGCGTTGAGCCGGTGGGGGTCCAAGAGACCCAGTACTTC

J: TRBJ1-1
V: TRBV29-1
D: -
size: -
CDR3: CSSRGTENTEAFF
DNA: TGCAGCTCTCGGGGGACGGAGAACACTGAAGCTTTCTTT

J: TRBJ2-1
V: TRBV2
D: TRBD2
size: -
CDR3: CASSEGLAGIDEQFF
DNA: TGTGCCAGCAGTGAGGGACTAGCGGGAATAGATGAGCAGTTCTTC

J: TRBJ2-3
V: TRBV28
D: TRBD2
size: -
CDR3: CASSGTSGDQGTQYF
DNA: TGTGCCAGCAGTGGGACTAGCGGGGACCAGGGTACGCAGTATTTT

J: TRBJ2-1
V: TRBV10-3
D: TRBD2
size: -
CDR3: CAISESIAGNEQFF
DNA: TGTGCCATCAGTGAGTCGATAGCGGGAAATGAGCAGTTCTTC

J: TRBJ2-7
V: TRBV9
D: -
size: -
CDR3: CASSVGLGLTYEQYF
DNA: TGTGCCAGCAGCGTCGGGCTGGGATTAACCTACGAGCAGTACTTC

J: TRBJ2-5
V: TRBV13
D: TRBD2
size: -
CDR3: CASSTPGTSLYF
DNA: TGTGCCAGCAGCACCCCCGGGACTAGTCTGTACTTC

J: TRBJ2-1
V: TRBV29-1
D: TRBD2
size: -
CDR3: CSVEGVSGRINEQFF
DNA: TGCAGCGTTGAAGGGGTTAGCGGGAGAATTAATGAGCAGTTCTTC

J: TRBJ2-7
V: TRBV19
D: TRBD2
size: once
CDR3: CASSIGGLADEQYF
DNA: TGTGCCAGTAGTATTGGCGGGCTAGCGGACGAGCAGTACTTC

J: TRBJ2-4
V: TRBV29-1
D: TRBD2
size: -
CDR3: CSVVLAENIQYF
DNA: TGCAGCGTTGTTCTAGCGGAAAACATTCAGTACTTC

J: TRBJ2-5
V: TRBV11-2
D: -
size: -
CDR3: CASSSGFGDMLQETQYF
DNA: TGTGCCAGCAGCTCAGGCTTCGGGGACATGCTCCAAGAGACCCAGTACTTC

J: TRBJ2-1
V: TRBV10-1
D: TRBD2
size: -
CDR3: CASSLTPMSSGSNEQFF
DNA: TGCGCCAGCAGTCTAACCCCGATGTCTAGCGGGAGCAATGAGCAGTTCTTC

J: TRBJ2-1
V: TRBV10-3
D: -
size: -
CDR3: CAISEPERTNEQFF
DNA: TGTGCCATCAGTGAGCCCGAGCGGACTAATGAGCAGTTCTTC

J: TRBJ2-3
V: TRBV5-1
D: -
size: -
CDR3: CASSSIENTRDTDTQYF
DNA: TGCGCCAGCAGCTCTATAGAAAATACTAGGGACACAGATACGCAGTATTTT

J: TRBJ2-3
V: TRBV6-6
D: -
size: -
CDR3: CASSYPGTDTQYF
DNA: TGTGCCAGCAGTTACCCCGGAACAGATACGCAGTATTTT